The clone carrying this T cell receptor (beta chain) came up many times. This sample was included in a study of identical twins. This CDR3 spans 15 amino acids. The junction had 11 bases not matched to a gene; V was cut back by 4 bases and J by 5 bases. Germline loops: CDR1 SGHRS, CDR2 YFSETQ. TCRdb processed the 5' RACE reads anew with MiXCR; each CDR3 protein has one entry. The sample records about 690,000 distinct CDR3 sequences, around 6.1% being singletons. The rearrangement joins TRBV5-1 to TRBJ1-2; 7 bases map to TRBD1. The sample taken for sequencing was naive T cells sorted from blood. The clonotype was recovered from a young man in good health. The CDR3 DNA reads as TGCGCCAGCAGCCAAGGGACAGCGGGAGCTTATGGCTACACCTTC. Its protein is CASSQGTAGAYGYTF.